These 14 T cell receptor beta chains were sequenced from one sample in a study of cytomegalovirus exposure and HLA in healthy donors. PCR amplification relied on 60 Vbeta primers (plus 13 Jbeta primers). The method was immunoSEQ multiplex PCR; TCRdb's version includes in-frame clones alone and lacks a portion of them. This table has approximately 160,000 clones, approximately 86% appearing once. The specimen sequenced was PBMCs. The receptors come from a male donor in good health and CMV-seronegative.

The rearrangement joins TRBV7-9 to TRBJ1-5, with 7 bases identical to TRBD1. V shed 5 bases, J shed 4 bases, and the junction held 8 bases outside the gene matches. This CDR3 is built from 15 residues. Looked up from germline, CDR1 is SEHNR and CDR2 is FQNEAQ (reference sequence). For the CDR3, the DNA is TGTGCCAGCAGCCCCTCCGGGACAGCAAATCAGCCCCAGCATTTT. It specifies CASSPSGTANQPQHF.

The genes are TRBV6-5 and TRBJ1-4; TRBD1 aligns across 8 bases. Germline-derived CDR1 and CDR2 are MNHEY and SVGAGI. The V and J ends lost 2 bases and 5 bases, in that order; junction bases with no gene match: 4. The CDR3 contains 15 residues. In DNA, the CDR3 is TGTGCCAGCAGTTACGGACAGGGACGGAATGAAAAACTGTTTTTT. As protein: CASSYGQGRNEKLFF.

The chain recombines TRBV6-1 with TRBJ1-5; 7 nucleotides agree with TRBD1. The trim removed 6 bases at V and 4 bases at J, leaving 3 bases unmatched. This CDR3 has 13 amino acids. Germline V CDR1 and CDR2: MNHNS, SASEGT. CDR3 bases: TGTGCCAGCAGCCCCAGGGGGAATCAGCCCCAGCATTTT. As protein: CASSPRGNQPQHF.

This clone was seen a handful of times. The rearrangement uses TRBV5-1 and TRBJ1-1; maybe TRBD1 (5 bases). The CDR3 spans 14 residues. Deletions cut 3 bases from V and 2 bases from J, with 11 bases between. CDR1 SGHRS and CDR2 YFSETQ come from the germline V gene. This chain's CDR3 is CASSWGGGNTEAFF. CDR3 nucleotides: TGCGCCAGCAGCTGGGGCGGGGGAAACACTGAAGCTTTCTTT.

This clone turned up a few times. This chain uses TRBV6-6 with TRBJ2-5, with TRBD2 identical over 7 bases. Germline V gene lookup returns CDR1 MNHNY and CDR2 SVGAGI (reference sequence). The CDR3 extends over 14 amino acids. V gave up 7 bases and J gave up 7 bases; unmatched junction bases: 12. CDR3 DNA sequence: TGTGCCAGCACCCAGGGACTCCGCGGGAGGACCCAGTACTTC. Its translation is CASTQGLRGRTQYF.

As concerns this clone: One end of the junction varies from germline; a read error may be responsible. This chain joins TRBV18 and TRBJ1-6, with 9 bases fitting TRBD1. This CDR3 has 15 amino acids. Germline-derived CDR1 and CDR2 are KGHSH and LQKENI. The CDR3 here is CASSPGTGYTSPLHF. CDR3 bases: TGTGCCAGCTCACCAGGGACAGGGTATACTTCACCCCTCCACTTT.

The gene calls are TRBV9 and TRBJ2-5; no definite D call. V was cut by 1 base and J by 2 bases, with 6 bases left in between. Germline V lookup: CDR1 SGDLS, CDR2 YYNGEE. The CDR3 spans 13 residues. CDR3 loop: CASSVSLQETQYF. CDR3 nucleotide sequence: TGTGCCAGCAGCGTAAGCTTACAAGAGACCCAGTACTTC.

This chain uses TRBV4-2 with TRBJ2-7; TRBD1 agrees at 9 bases. The germline V gene encodes CDR1 LGHNA and CDR2 YNFKEQ. The CDR3 contains 17 residues. The junction had 8 bases not matched to a gene; V was cut back by 1 base and J by 1 base. The CDR3 bases are TGTGCCAGCAGCCAAGTGGGCCAGGACAGGGGATCCTACGAGCAGTACTTC. This gives the protein CASSQVGQDRGSYEQYF.

The rearrangement links TRBV10-1 to TRBJ2-5, with 10 bases fitting TRBD2. Unmatched junction bases numbered 13, after V lost 5 bases and J lost 7 bases. CDR3 length: 16 amino acids. CDR1 WNHNN and CDR2 SYGVQD come from the germline V gene (reference sequence). The CDR3, as DNA: TGCGCCAGCAGTAGCGGGGGGGGCCGAGGAGAGTGGACCCAGTACTTC. Its protein product is CASSSGGGRGEWTQYF.

V is TRBV18 and J is TRBJ1-5; TRBD1 is a possible D gene (5 bases). Trimming took off 2 bases at V and 0 bases at J, with 11 bases between the two ends. In germline, CDR1 is KGHSH, CDR2 LQKENI. This CDR3 is built from 16 residues. The DNA of the CDR3 is TGTGCCAGCTCACCAGCGGGGGTTGGTAGCAATCAGCCCCAGCATTTT. This gives the protein CASSPAGVGSNQPQHF. The variable domain in full, completed from reference TRBV18 and TRBJ1-5, reads NAGVMQNPRHLVRRRGQEARLRCSPMKGHSHVYWYRQLPEEGLKFMVYLQKENIIDESGMPKERFSAEFPKEGPSILRIQQVVRGDSAAYFCASSPAGVGSNQPQHFGDGTRLSIL.

The chain recombines TRBV19 with TRBJ1-5, with 9 nucleotides matching TRBD1. The CDR3 consists of 16 residues. Germline V gives CDR1 LNHDA, CDR2 SQIVND (reference sequence). The V and J ends lost 2 bases and 4 bases, in that order; junction bases with no gene match: 6. This CDR3 reads CASSIWAGQGNQPQHF. CDR3 DNA: TGTGCCAGTAGTATATGGGCGGGACAGGGTAATCAGCCCCAGCATTTT.

J is TRBJ1-2 and V is TRBV11-3; the match to TRBD1 covers 7 bases. V gave up 2 bases and J gave up 6 bases; unmatched junction bases: 3. The CDR3 is 13 residues long. Germline assignment: CDR1 SGHNT and CDR2 YENEEA. The CDR3 sequence: CASSLRQGDGYTF. For the CDR3, the DNA is TGTGCCAGCAGCTTAAGACAGGGAGATGGCTACACCTTC.

The J gene is TRBJ1-6, the V gene TRBV4-1, with D possibly being TRBD1 (6 bases). The CDR3 covers 18 residues. The V and J ends lost 3 bases and 0 bases respectively, with 15 bases between them. Germline CDR1 reads MGHRA; CDR2 reads YSYEKL. The CDR3 here is CASSQISTGSSYNSPLHF. CDR3 bases: TGCGCCAGCAGCCAGATATCAACAGGGAGCTCCTATAATTCACCCCTCCACTTT.

The chain couples TRBV12-5 to TRBJ1-3, with 7 nucleotides matching TRBD1. Germline CDR1 LGHNT, CDR2 FRNRAP. The CDR3 is made up of 16 amino acids. V was pared by 2 bases and J by 2 bases, with 6 bases of the junction left unmatched. The CDR3 spells CASGLLQGIAGNTIYF. The CDR3 DNA is TGTGCTAGTGGTTTGTTACAGGGGATCGCTGGAAACACCATATATTTT.